The T cell receptor (beta chain) described here comes from a study of cytotoxic CD8 clonotypes in ibrutinib-treated CLL. Profiled with immunoSEQ multiplex PCR; TCRdb holds only in-frame clones, not every one. This table holds approximately 26,000 clones, about 67% found once. Germline loops: CDR1 SGHRS, CDR2 YFSETQ. This CDR3 is 16 amino acids long. V was pared by 4 bases and J by 1 base, with 14 bases between. This receptor was obtained from a human donor with chronic lymphocytic leukemia. The sample was PBMCs, taken after 12 months of ibrutinib treatment. V usage is TRBV5-1 and J usage is TRBJ2-2; D perhaps matches TRBD2 (6 bases). The CDR3: CASSLAGGLNTGELFF. DNA for the CDR3: TGCGCCAGCAGCCTCGCTGGGGGACTGAACACCGGGGAGCTGTTTTTT.